This section outlines one TCR beta chain sequence together with its context. The antigen is undetermined. Trimming removed 10 bases at V and 9 bases at J, with 7 bases between. The germline gives CDR1 ENHRY, CDR2 SYGVKD. This CDR3 has 8 amino acids. This record belongs to a study of T cells after posttransplantation cyclophosphamide. General study findings and limits: Recipient CMV seropositivity and CMV reactivation strongly tracked TRB clonality. Tissue-infiltrating T cells from skin or gut overlapped little with blood T cells. Later post-transplant blood repertoires were often dominated by donor CD8+ memory clones.

The table came from immunoSEQ multiplex PCR; TCRdb's copy has only in-frame clones and leaves some out. Seen here are approximately 11,000 clones, about 89% observed once, and the top ten hold around 25%. Cyclophosphamide on days +3 and +4 followed busulfan-fludarabine conditioning and a marrow graft. The receptor comes from a male patient aged 25-45 years who received an allogeneic stem cell transplant from a related donor, was CMV-positive, and had acute GVHD only. Some T cells may possibly be graft donor cells. The sequences come from CD4+ T cells sorted from PBMCs, collected after allogeneic stem cell transplant with posttransplant cyclophosphamide. The V gene is TRBV10-3, the J gene TRBJ2-7; no firm D call. CDR3 protein: CATYGQYF. The CDR3 region has the DNA TGTGCCACCTATGGGCAGTACTTC.